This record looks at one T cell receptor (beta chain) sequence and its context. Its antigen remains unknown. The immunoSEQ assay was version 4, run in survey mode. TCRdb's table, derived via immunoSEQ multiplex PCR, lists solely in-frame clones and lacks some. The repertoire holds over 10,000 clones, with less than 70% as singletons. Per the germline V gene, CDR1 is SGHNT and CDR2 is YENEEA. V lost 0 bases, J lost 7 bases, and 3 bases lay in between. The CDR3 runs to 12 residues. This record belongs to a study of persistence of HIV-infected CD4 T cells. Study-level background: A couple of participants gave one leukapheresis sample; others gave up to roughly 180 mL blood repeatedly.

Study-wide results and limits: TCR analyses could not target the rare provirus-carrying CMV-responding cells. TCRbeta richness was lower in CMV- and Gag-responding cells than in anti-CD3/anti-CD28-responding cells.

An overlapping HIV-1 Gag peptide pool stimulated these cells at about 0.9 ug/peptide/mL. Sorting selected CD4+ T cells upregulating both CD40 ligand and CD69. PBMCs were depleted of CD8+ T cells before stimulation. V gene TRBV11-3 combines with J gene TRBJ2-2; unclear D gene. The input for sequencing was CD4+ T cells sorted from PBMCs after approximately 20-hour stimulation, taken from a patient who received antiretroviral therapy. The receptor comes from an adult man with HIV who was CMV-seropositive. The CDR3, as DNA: TGTGCCAGCAGCTTAGAGGTCGGGGAGCTGTTTTTT. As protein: CASSLEVGELFF. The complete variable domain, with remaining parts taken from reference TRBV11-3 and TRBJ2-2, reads EAGVVQSPRYKIIEKKQPVAFWCNPISGHNTLYWYLQNLGQGPELLIRYENEEAVDDSQLPKDRFSAERLKGVDSTLKIQPAELGDSAVYLCASSLEVGELFFGEGSRLTVL.